This T cell receptor (beta chain) was identified during a study of human T cells and chemical hapten exposure. Germline V gene sequence: CDR1 SEHNR, CDR2 FQNEAQ (reference sequence). There are 14 residues in the CDR3. The V end was cut by 5 bases, the J end by 5 bases, with 13 bases between. Using its own MiXCR run on the RACE reads, TCRdb lists one record per CDR3 protein. Here the sample spans about 110,000 distinct CDR3 sequences, approximately 11% being singletons. Time point of the sample: patch test 1, 2 weeks after DPC sensitization. The treatment was: therapeutic diphenylcyclopropenone sensitization with weekly scalp DPC. In this sample, this clonotype turned up a few times.

This TCR came from a woman aged 40-49 years with alopecia areata. Some clones in this sample may be carry-over from other donors' samples. The sequences come from whole blood, collected in connection with sensitization to the hapten diphenylcyclopropenone (DPC). The genes are TRBV7-9 and TRBJ2-1, with D unresolved. The CDR3 loop reads CASSPALSHNEQFF. The CDR3, as DNA: TGTGCCAGCAGCCCCGCGCTGAGCCACAATGAGCAGTTCTTC.